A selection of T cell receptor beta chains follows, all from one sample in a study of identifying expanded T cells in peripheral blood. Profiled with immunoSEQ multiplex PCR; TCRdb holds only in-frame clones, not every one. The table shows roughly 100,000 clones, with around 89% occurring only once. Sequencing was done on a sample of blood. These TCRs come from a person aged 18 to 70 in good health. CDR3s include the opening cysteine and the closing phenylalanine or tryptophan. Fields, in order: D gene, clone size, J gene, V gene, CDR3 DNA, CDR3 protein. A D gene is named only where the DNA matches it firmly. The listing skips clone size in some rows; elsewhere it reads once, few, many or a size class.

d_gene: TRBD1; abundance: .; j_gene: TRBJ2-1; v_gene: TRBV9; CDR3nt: TGTGCCAGCAGCCCTAGACAGGGTAGGGATGAGCAGTTCTTC; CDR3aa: CASSPRQGRDEQFF
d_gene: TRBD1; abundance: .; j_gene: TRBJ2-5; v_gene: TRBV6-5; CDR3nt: TGTGCCAGCAGTCAGACAGGGGCCAGCGAGACCCAGTACTTC; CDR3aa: CASSQTGASETQYF
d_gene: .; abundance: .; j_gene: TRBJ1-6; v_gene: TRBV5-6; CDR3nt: TGTGCCAGCAGCTTGGGGAATTCACCCCTCCACTTT; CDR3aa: CASSLGNSPLHF
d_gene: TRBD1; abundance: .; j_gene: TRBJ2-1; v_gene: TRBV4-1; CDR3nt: TGCGCCAGCAGTCAATCCGGGACAGGGCAAGACAATGAGCAGTTCTTC; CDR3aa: CASSQSGTGQDNEQFF
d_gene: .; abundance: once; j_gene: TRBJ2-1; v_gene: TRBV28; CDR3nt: TGTGCCAGCAGTTTCGGCCCCGGGGCTATAAACCGAACCAATGAGCAGTTCTTC; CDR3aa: CASSFGPGAINRTNEQFF
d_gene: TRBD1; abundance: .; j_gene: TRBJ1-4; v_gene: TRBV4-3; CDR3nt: TGCGCCAGCAGCCAATTAATCCCGGGACAGGGGAATGAAAAACTGTTTTTT; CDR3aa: CASSQLIPGQGNEKLFF
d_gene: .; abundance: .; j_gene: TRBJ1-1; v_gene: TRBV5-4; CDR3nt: TGTGCCAGCAGCCCTGCAACCCAGGGGAGAAGCACTGAAGCTTTCTTT; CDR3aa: CASSPATQGRSTEAFF
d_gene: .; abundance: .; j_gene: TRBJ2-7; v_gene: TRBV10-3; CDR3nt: TGTGCCATCAGTGATGGGGTGGTCGACGGGGACGAGCAGTACTTC; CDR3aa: CAISDGVVDGDEQYF
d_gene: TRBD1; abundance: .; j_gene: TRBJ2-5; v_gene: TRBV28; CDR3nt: TGTGCCAGCAAGGGGGCGAATCAAGAGACCCAGTACTTC; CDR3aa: CASKGANQETQYF
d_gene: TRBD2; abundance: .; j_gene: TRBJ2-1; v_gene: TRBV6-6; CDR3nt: TGTGCCAGCTACAGTTACAGTATGGGGGGGGGTGAGCAGTTCTTC; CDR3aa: CASYSYSMGGGEQFF
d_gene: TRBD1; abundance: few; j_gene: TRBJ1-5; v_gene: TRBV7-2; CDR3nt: TGTGCCAGCAGCTTAGATCCGAGACAGGGGGATCAGCCCCAGCATTTT; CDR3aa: CASSLDPRQGDQPQHF